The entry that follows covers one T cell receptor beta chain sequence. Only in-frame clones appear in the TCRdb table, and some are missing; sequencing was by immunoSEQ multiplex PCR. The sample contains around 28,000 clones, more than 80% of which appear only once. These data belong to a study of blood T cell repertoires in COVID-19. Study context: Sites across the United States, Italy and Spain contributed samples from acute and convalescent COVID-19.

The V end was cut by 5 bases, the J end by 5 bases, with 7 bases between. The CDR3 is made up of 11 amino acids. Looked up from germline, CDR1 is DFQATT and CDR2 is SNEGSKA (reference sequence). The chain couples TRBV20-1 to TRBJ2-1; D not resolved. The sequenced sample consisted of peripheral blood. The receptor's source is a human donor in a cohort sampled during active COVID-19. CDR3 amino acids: CSAYIDNEQFF. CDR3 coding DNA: TGCAGTGCTTATATCGACAATGAGCAGTTCTTC.